Below are 13 T cell receptor beta chains sequenced from a single sample in a study of cytomegalovirus exposure and HLA in healthy donors. The PCR had 60 Vbeta and 13 Jbeta primers. The protocol was immunoSEQ multiplex PCR, while the TCRdb copy is restricted to in-frame clones and leaves out a portion. Of about 160,000 clones listed, about 82% are singletons. The sequencing sample was made of PBMCs. These receptors all stem from a female donor in good health and CMV-seronegative.

The chain carries TRBV4-2 and TRBJ2-2; D remains unclear. CDR3 length: 15 amino acids. From germline, CDR1 is LGHNA and CDR2 YNFKEQ. The V and J ends lost 0 bases and 9 bases respectively, with 14 bases between them. The CDR3 sequence: CASSQDLSRSRELFF. CDR3 nucleotide sequence: TGTGCCAGCAGCCAAGATTTGTCTAGATCGCGGGAGCTGTTTTTT.

The chain couples TRBV5-1 to TRBJ1-1; perhaps TRBD1 as D (5 bases). The CDR3 totals 14 residues. Per germline, CDR1 SGHRS and CDR2 YFSETQ. V lost 4 bases and J lost 4, with 14 bases in between. The CDR3 reads CASSADQGRTEAFF. The CDR3 DNA is TGCGCCAGCAGCGCCGACCAGGGTCGCACTGAAGCTTTCTTT.

This clone was detected a few times. The CDR3 DNA sequence: TGTGCCAGCAGCTTAGCCGCGGAGCCCTACAATGAGCAGTTCTTC. Protein: CASSLAAEPYNEQFF. The rearrangement joins TRBV7-9 to TRBJ2-1; D call uncertain. The length of the CDR3 is 15 residues. Deletions cut 0 bases from V and 2 bases from J, with 8 bases between. Germline values: CDR1 SEHNR, CDR2 FQNEAQ (reference sequence).

CDR3 DNA: TGTGCCAGCAGTGGGGTAGGGACAAAGACCCAGTACTTC. It yields the protein CASSGVGTKTQYF. The chain uses TRBV2 and TRBJ2-5; tentatively, D is TRBD1 (6 bases). CDR1 SNHLY and CDR2 FYNNEI come from the germline V gene. V lost 4 bases to trimming and J lost 6 bases, with 12 bases between them. This CDR3 is built from 13 residues.

The chain employs TRBV9 and TRBJ2-7, with a possible D match to TRBD2 (5 bases). The CDR3 covers 16 residues. The ends were cut back, 1 base at V and 5 bases at J, with 19 bases in the middle. Germline V gene data show CDR1 as SGDLS and CDR2 as YYNGEE. CDR3 DNA: TGTGCCAGCAGCGTATCAACGGGGAGAGCCCTGAACGAGCAGTACTTC. Its translation is CASSVSTGRALNEQYF.

In regard to this clone: Relative to the germline gene, one junction end is altered; a read error may explain this. CDR3 DNA: TGTGCCAGCAGCAGCTCTGGGGCCAACGGCCTGACTTTC. Amino acid sequence: CASSSSGANGLTF. The V gene is TRBV7-9, the J gene TRBJ2-6, with TRBD1 as a possible D gene (5 bases). This CDR3 region has 13 residues. Looked up from germline, CDR1 is SEHNR and CDR2 is FQNEAQ (reference sequence).

The chain is built from TRBV7-3 and TRBJ2-3; D is possibly TRBD1 (5 bases). The V gene lost 3 bases and the J gene lost 2 bases, with 9 bases spanning the gap. This CDR3 comprises 14 residues. Per the germline V gene, CDR1 is SGHTA and CDR2 is FQGTGA. The CDR3 is CASSLEGDTDTQYF. DNA for the CDR3: TGTGCCAGCAGCTTGGAAGGGGACACAGATACGCAGTATTTT.

The rearrangement joins TRBV27 to TRBJ1-5; D unresolved. With 8 bases removed from V and 4 bases from J, the gap between germline ends came to 3 bases. Germline V gives CDR1 MNHEY, CDR2 SMNVEV (reference sequence). The CDR3 has 10 amino acids. The CDR3 nucleotides are TGTGCCAGCCGTAATCAGCCCCAGCATTTT. Translation gives CASRNQPQHF.

J is TRBJ1-2 and V is TRBV30; D might be TRBD1 (6 bases). Germline V gene sequence: CDR1 GTSNPN, CDR2 SVGIG (reference sequence). The CDR3 is made up of 13 amino acids. Trimming cost V 7 bases and J 10 bases, with 22 bases left between them. The CDR3 loop is CALLGPGGSAYTF. The CDR3 DNA is TGTGCCTTACTCGGCCCTGGGGGCAGCGCCTACACCTTC. Combining the CDR3 with reference TRBV30 and TRBJ1-2 gives the whole variable domain SQTIHQWPATLVQPVGSPLSLECTVEGTSNPNLYWYRQAAGRGLQLLFYSVGIGQISSEVPQNLSASRPQDRQFILSSKKLLLSDSGFYLCALLGPGGSAYTFGSGTRLTVV.

V gene TRBV4-1 combines with J gene TRBJ1-1; tentative D call: TRBD1 (5 bases). This CDR3 region has 15 residues. Germline V gene data show CDR1 as MGHRA and CDR2 as YSYEKL. The V end was cut by 1 base, the J end by 0 bases, with 9 bases between. The DNA for the CDR3 is TGCGCCAGCAGCCAAGGAAGGGGAATGAACACTGAAGCTTTCTTT. Its protein is CASSQGRGMNTEAFF.

In its sample, this clone was seen a few times. The gene calls are TRBV2 and TRBJ1-5, with a weak D call TRBD1 (5 bases). This CDR3 is built from 14 residues. V shed 3 bases and J shed 4 bases, with 10 bases lying between them. Per germline, CDR1 SNHLY and CDR2 FYNNEI. This CDR3 is CASSDRVRNQPQHF. CDR3 coding DNA: TGTGCCAGCAGTGACAGGGTACGGAATCAGCCCCAGCATTTT.

Here the CDR3 DNA reads TGTGCCAGCAGTGAGTTTGGGACAGGAGAGACCCAGTACTTC. Its translation: CASSEFGTGETQYF. The chain couples TRBV2 to TRBJ2-5, with 8 bases fitting TRBD1. The length of the CDR3 is 14 residues. Germline assignment: CDR1 SNHLY and CDR2 FYNNEI. The junction had 4 bases not matched to a gene; V was cut back by 3 bases and J by 4 bases. Looking up the rest from reference TRBV2 and TRBJ2-5 gives the full variable domain: EPEVTQTPSHQVTQMGQEVILRCVPISNHLYFYWYRQILGQKVEFLVSFYNNEISEKSEIFDDQFSVERPDGSNFTLKIRSTKLEDSAMYFCASSEFGTGETQYFGPGTRLLVL.

The rearrangement links TRBV5-4 to TRBJ2-5, with 8 nucleotides matching TRBD2. CDR1 and CDR2 (germline): SGHNT, YYREEE (reference sequence). V shed 2 bases, J shed 4 bases, and the junction held 4 bases outside the gene matches. This CDR3 is 14 amino acids long. The CDR3 nucleotides are TGTGCCAGCAGCTTAACTAGCGGTTTAGAGACCCAGTACTTC. It translates to CASSLTSGLETQYF. The complete variable domain, with remaining parts taken from reference TRBV5-4 and TRBJ2-5, reads ETGVTQSPTHLIKTRGQQVTLRCSSQSGHNTVSWYQQALGQGPQFIFQYYREEENGRGNFPPRFSGLQFPNYSSELNVNALELDDSALYLCASSLTSGLETQYFGPGTRLLVL.